This T cell receptor beta chain stems from a study of T cell changes during pregnancy in multiple sclerosis. TCRdb keeps only in-frame clones here, not all; method: immunoSEQ multiplex PCR. The sample lists around 130,000 clones; roughly 95% were seen once. With 0 bases clipped from V and 5 bases from J, the junction kept 2 bases outside the gene matches. The germline CDR1 and CDR2 sequences are SGHAT and FQNNGV. The CDR3 loop spans 14 amino acids. The sequence was obtained from a female donor with multiple sclerosis, enrolled in a pregnancy study. Sequenced here: peripheral blood, sampled after pregnancy. The V gene is TRBV11-2, the J gene TRBJ2-3; 7 nucleotides align to TRBD1. The CDR3 region is CASSLDRGIDTQYF. Here the CDR3 DNA reads TGTGCCAGCAGCTTAGACAGGGGGATAGATACGCAGTATTTT.